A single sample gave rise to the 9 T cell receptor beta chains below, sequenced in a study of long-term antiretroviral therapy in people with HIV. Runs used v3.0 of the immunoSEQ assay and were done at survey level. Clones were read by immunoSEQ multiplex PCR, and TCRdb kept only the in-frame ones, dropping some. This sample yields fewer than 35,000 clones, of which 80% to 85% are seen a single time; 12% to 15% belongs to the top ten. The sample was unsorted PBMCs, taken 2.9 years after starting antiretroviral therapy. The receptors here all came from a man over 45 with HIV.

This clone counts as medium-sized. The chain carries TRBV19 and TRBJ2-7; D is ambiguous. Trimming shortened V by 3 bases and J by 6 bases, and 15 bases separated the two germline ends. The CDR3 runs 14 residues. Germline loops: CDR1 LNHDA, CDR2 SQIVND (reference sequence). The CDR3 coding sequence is TGTGCCAGTAGTATCCACTCTGGTTCCGGCGAGCAGTACTTC. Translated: CASSIHSGSGEQYF. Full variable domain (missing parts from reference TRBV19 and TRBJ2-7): DGGITQSPKYLFRKEGQNVTLSCEQNLNHDAMYWYRQDPGQGLRLIYYSQIVNDFQKGDIAEGYSVSREKKESFPLTVTSAQKNPTAFYLCASSIHSGSGEQYFGPGTRLTVT.

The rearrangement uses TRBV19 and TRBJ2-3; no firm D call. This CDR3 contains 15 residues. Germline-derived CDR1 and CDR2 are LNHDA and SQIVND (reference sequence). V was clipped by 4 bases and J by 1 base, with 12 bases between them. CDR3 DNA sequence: TGTGCCAGTAGTAAACCCTATGGGGGCACAGATACGCAGTATTTT. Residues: CASSKPYGGTDTQYF.

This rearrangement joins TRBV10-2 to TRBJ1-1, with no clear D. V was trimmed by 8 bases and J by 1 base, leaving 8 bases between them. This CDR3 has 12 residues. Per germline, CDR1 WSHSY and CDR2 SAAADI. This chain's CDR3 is CASRGQNTEAFF. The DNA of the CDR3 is TGCGCCAGCCGCGGCCAGAACACTGAAGCTTTCTTT.

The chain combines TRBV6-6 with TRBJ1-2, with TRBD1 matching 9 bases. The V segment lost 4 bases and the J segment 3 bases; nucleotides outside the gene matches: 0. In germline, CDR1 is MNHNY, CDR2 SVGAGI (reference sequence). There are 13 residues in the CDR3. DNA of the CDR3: TGTGCCAGCAGTTGGACAGGGGACTATGGCTACACCTTC. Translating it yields CASSWTGDYGYTF.

In DNA form, the CDR3 reads TGTGCCAGCAGTGTAAAGGTTGCCTACGAGCAGTACTTC. Encoded protein: CASSVKVAYEQYF. The chain carries TRBV2 and TRBJ2-7; D uncertain. CDR1 and CDR2 from the germline V gene are SNHLY and FYNNEI. The CDR3 extends over 13 amino acids. The V and J ends lost 4 bases and 2 bases respectively, with 9 bases between them.

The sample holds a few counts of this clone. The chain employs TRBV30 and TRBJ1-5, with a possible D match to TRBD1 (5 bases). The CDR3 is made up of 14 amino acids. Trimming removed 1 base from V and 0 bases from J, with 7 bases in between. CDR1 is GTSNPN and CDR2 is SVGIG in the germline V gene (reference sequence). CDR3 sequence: CAWSGQYSNQPQHF. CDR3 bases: TGTGCCTGGAGTGGACAGTATAGCAATCAGCCCCAGCATTTT.

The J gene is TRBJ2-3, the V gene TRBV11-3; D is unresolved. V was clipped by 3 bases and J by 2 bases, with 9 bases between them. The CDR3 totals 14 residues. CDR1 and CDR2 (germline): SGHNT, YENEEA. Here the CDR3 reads CASSFTGNTDTQYF. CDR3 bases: TGTGCCAGCAGCTTTACTGGAAACACAGATACGCAGTATTTT.

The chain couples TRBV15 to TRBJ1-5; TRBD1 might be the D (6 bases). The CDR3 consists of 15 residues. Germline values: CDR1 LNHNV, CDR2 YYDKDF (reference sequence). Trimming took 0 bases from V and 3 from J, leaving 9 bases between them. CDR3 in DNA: TGTGCCACCAGCAGAGATCGGGGGGCCAATCAGCCCCAGCATTTT. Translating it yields CATSRDRGANQPQHF. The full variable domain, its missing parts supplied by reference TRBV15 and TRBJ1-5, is DAMVIQNPRYQVTQFGKPVTLSCSQTLNHNVMYWYQQKSSQAPKLLFHYYDKDFNNEADTPDNFQSRRPNTSFCFLDIRSPGLGDTAMYLCATSRDRGANQPQHFGDGTRLSIL.

The DNA for the CDR3 is TGCGCCAGCAGCTTGGGACACCGGGATCCAAACACCGGGGAGCTGTTTTTT. Its protein product is CASSLGHRDPNTGELFF. The chain recombines TRBV5-1 with TRBJ2-2; D is possibly TRBD2 (5 bases). The CDR3 is 17 amino acids. CDR1 is SGHRS, CDR2 YFSETQ, per germline. Trimming cost V 0 bases and J 2 bases, with 14 bases left between them. Looking up the rest from reference TRBV5-1 and TRBJ2-2 gives the full variable domain: KAGVTQTPRYLIKTRGQQVTLSCSPISGHRSVSWYQQTPGQGLQFLFEYFSETQRNKGNFPGRFSGRQFSNSRSEMNVSTLELGDSALYLCASSLGHRDPNTGELFFGEGSRLTVL.